The present T cell receptor beta chain was sequenced within a study of blood T cell repertoires in COVID-19. Study overall: The cDNA or gDNA used as material had been derived from T cells, B-cell-depleted T cells, or PBMCs.

Original processing methods: Nucleated cell number was recorded as an estimate derived from reference gene primer amplification. The assay was immunoSEQ multiplex PCR, and TCRdb's table has in-frame clones only and misses some. The DNA gave D and trimming, while V, J and clone size come from that table. The sample gives more than 200,000 clones, around 86% of which show up once; 5.5% to 8.5% is in the top ten. Study members were between about 18 and 90 years old and lived in 20 to 30 US regions. Participant reports of clinical history set cohort assignment. The CDR3 spans 12 residues. Germline V lookup: CDR1 MDHEN, CDR2 SYDVKM. V lost 10 bases and J 6 bases, leaving 13 bases between the germline ends.

Sequences were obtained from PBMCs or T cells enriched from blood (not recorded which). This clonotype was obtained from a man younger than 45 in a cohort exposed to, infected with or recovered from COVID-19 (not recorded which). This chain links TRBV28 with TRBJ1-5, with D hard to call. The CDR3 here is CATHISSQPQHF. CDR3 nucleotides: TGTGCCACCCACATTTCATCTCAGCCCCAGCATTTT. Complete variable domain (other parts from reference TRBV28 and TRBJ1-5): DVKVTQSSRYLVKRTGEKVFLECVQDMDHENMFWYRQDPGLGLRLIYFSYDVKMKEKGDIPEGYSVSREKKERFSLILESASTNQTSMYLCATHISSQPQHFGDGTRLSIL.